Reported below is one T cell receptor beta chain. What it binds is not known. The data were taken from a study of radiation and T cells in renal cell carcinoma. Time point indicated: blood 2 weeks post-SBRT. Treatment of the sample: 15 Gy SBRT to primary tumor, nephrectomy 4 weeks later. The patient's renal cell carcinoma had clear cell pathology. The protocol was immunoSEQ multiplex PCR, while the TCRdb copy is restricted to in-frame clones and leaves out a portion. The data show roughly 130,000 clones, with about 81% seen just once and 1.9% held by the top ten. General study findings and limits: In blood, top tumor clones expanded by 2 weeks, shrinking by 4.

In germline, CDR1 is SNHLY, CDR2 FYNNEI. The CDR3 is made up of 19 amino acids. V dropped 3 bases and J dropped 1; count of bases not matched to a gene: 7. Sequenced material: blood, taken from a patient whose treatment included radiotherapy and nephrectomy. The rearrangement links TRBV2 to TRBJ2-3; 16 nucleotides line up with TRBD2. The origin of this receptor is an older woman with renal cell carcinoma. CDR3 in amino acids: CASSEGTSGRARGTDTQYF. The CDR3 nucleotides read TGTGCCAGCAGTGAGGGGACTAGCGGGAGGGCCCGAGGCACAGATACGCAGTATTTT.